This T cell receptor beta chain was obtained from a study of T-cell memory formation after mild COVID-19. Study-level findings and limits: Later expanders leaned toward CD4+, whereas clones contracting from day 15 to 85 were balanced CD4/CD8. The main location of contracting CD4+ clones was CM and EM, and that of contracting CD8+ clones was EMRA. The finding that pre-infection memory included some responding clones suggested that cross-reactive memory joined.

Germline CDR1 is MDHEN and CDR2 is SYDVKM. CDR3 length: 15 residues. V trimming: 3 bases; J trimming: 4 bases; junction bases outside the gene matches: 2. TCRdb redid the calling of the 5' RACE reads with MiXCR, one entry per CDR3 protein. The repertoire holds 240,000 or so distinct CDR3 sequences, more than 8% seen once, with more than 20% in the top ten. Of note for this clonotype: Its matching antigen is unknown.

The genes are TRBV28 and TRBJ2-1, with TRBD1 matching over 11 bases. Sequencing input: PBMCs or a T cell subset sorted from them (not recorded which). The receptor was derived from a man between 18 and 29 years old who had mild COVID-19 (a few samples of this study predate the infection). Cell type and time point are not known. CDR3 protein: CASSFRDRGYNEQFF. For the CDR3, the DNA is TGTGCCAGCAGTTTCCGGGACAGGGGGTACAATGAGCAGTTCTTC.